The 15 T cell receptor beta chains given below trace back to one sample, sequenced in a study of T cell responses to AZD1222 COVID-19 vaccine. The table came from immunoSEQ multiplex PCR; TCRdb's copy has only in-frame clones and leaves some out. The sample consists of 95,000 to 150,000 clones, approximately 88% of them appearing once. The sample consisted of peripheral blood, taken on day 0 of AZD1222 vaccination. These receptor sequences come from an adult in good health.

V usage is TRBV28 and J usage is TRBJ1-6; unclear D gene. From germline, CDR1 is MDHEN and CDR2 SYDVKM. The CDR3 runs to 13 residues. V lost 7 bases and J lost 8, with 12 bases in between. This chain's CDR3 is CASKAAVDSPLHF. DNA of the CDR3: TGTGCCAGCAAGGCAGCCGTCGATTCACCCCTCCACTTT.

In this sample, this clone turned up a few times. The chain has TRBV6-5 and TRBJ2-5; D unclear. The germline gives CDR1 MNHEY, CDR2 SVGAGI. Trimming pared 2 bases from V and 6 bases from J, leaving 13 bases between. The CDR3 has 14 amino acids. The CDR3 nucleotides are TGTGCCAGCAGTTACGGATTTAGGGCGAAGACCCAGTACTTC. It translates to CASSYGFRAKTQYF.

This chain joins TRBV7-8 and TRBJ1-2, with 9 bases that match TRBD1. V lost 4 bases and J lost 4; bases outside the gene matches: 10. CDR1 and CDR2 (germline): SGHVS, FQNEAQ. The CDR3 length is 16 residues. Written as DNA, the CDR3 is TGTGCCAGCAGCTCTCCTTGGGACAGGGCAACCTATGGCTACACCTTC. As protein: CASSSPWDRATYGYTF.

The chain joins TRBV28 to TRBJ2-2, with D unresolved. Trimming pared 4 bases from V and 5 bases from J, leaving 5 bases between. The V gene's germline CDR1 is MDHEN and CDR2 SYDVKM. The CDR3 covers 12 residues. CDR3 protein: CASSSETGELFF. Written as DNA, the CDR3 is TGTGCCAGCAGTTCCGAGACCGGGGAGCTGTTTTTT. Complete variable domain (other parts from reference TRBV28 and TRBJ2-2): DVKVTQSSRYLVKRTGEKVFLECVQDMDHENMFWYRQDPGLGLRLIYFSYDVKMKEKGDIPEGYSVSREKKERFSLILESASTNQTSMYLCASSSETGELFFGEGSRLTVL.

The rearrangement joins TRBV3-1 (or the pseudogene TRBV3-2) to TRBJ2-7, with D hard to call. V was shortened by 4 bases and J by 0 bases, with 16 bases between the two germline ends. Germline lookup yields CDR1 LGHDT and CDR2 YNNKEL (reference sequence). CDR3 length equals 16 residues. DNA of the CDR3: TGTGCCAGCAGCCCCCTTAGGTATAGCAGCTCCTACGAGCAGTACTTC. Amino acids: CASSPLRYSSSYEQYF.

The chain links TRBV7-9 to TRBJ2-7; TRBD1 agrees at 9 bases. The CDR3 length is 17 residues. CDR1 SEHNR and CDR2 FQNEAQ come from the germline V gene (reference sequence). Germline trimming cut 3 bases from V and 1 base from J; bases unmatched to any gene: 10. CDR3 region: CASSFTTGGHLSYEQYF. The CDR3 nucleotides are TGTGCCAGCAGCTTTACAACAGGGGGCCATTTGTCCTACGAGCAGTACTTC. Using reference TRBV7-9 and TRBJ2-7 for the parts outside the CDR3, the full variable domain is DTGVSQNPRHKITKRGQNVTFRCDPISEHNRLYWYRQTLGQGPEFLTYFQNEAQLEKSRLLSDRFSAERPKGSFSTLEIQRTEQGDSAMYLCASSFTTGGHLSYEQYFGPGTRLTVT.

The chain joins TRBV5-4 to TRBJ2-7; no clear D gene. CDR1 and CDR2 from the germline V gene are SGHNT and YYREEE (reference sequence). Trimming cost V 1 base and J 5 bases, with 10 bases left between them. The CDR3 covers 13 residues. The CDR3 DNA is TGTGCCAGCAGCTTGACTACTTTCCACGAGCAGTACTTC. It encodes CASSLTTFHEQYF.

The genes are TRBV5-6 and TRBJ2-7; possible D gene TRBD2, 6 bases. Germline-derived CDR1 and CDR2 are SGHDT and YYEEEE. V dropped 4 bases and J dropped 3 bases, with 11 bases sitting between them. The CDR3 runs to 13 residues. The CDR3 sequence is CASSGGRFYEQYF. Written as DNA, the CDR3 is TGTGCCAGCAGCGGAGGGCGATTCTACGAGCAGTACTTC.

The chain employs TRBV5-1 and TRBJ1-2; TRBD1 is a possible D gene (6 bases). This CDR3 has 14 amino acids. Germline CDR1 SGHRS, CDR2 YFSETQ. V was trimmed by 5 bases and J by 5 bases, leaving 16 bases between them. CDR3 residues: CASREDSTGYGYTF. CDR3 coding DNA: TGCGCCAGCAGAGAGGACAGCACGGGGTATGGCTACACCTTC.

In DNA, the CDR3 is TGTGCCAGCAGCTTAGGACGGTTCAATGAAAAACTGTTTTTT. This encodes CASSLGRFNEKLFF. The J gene is TRBJ1-4, the V gene TRBV7-6; D unclear. CDR3 length equals 14 residues. From germline, CDR1 is SGHVS and CDR2 FNYEAQ. V gave up 1 base and J gave up 5 bases, with 8 bases separating them.

The rearrangement joins TRBV30 to TRBJ2-3; 14 nucleotides match TRBD2. J gave up 2 bases and V 3 bases, and 10 bases lay outside the gene matches. CDR1 GTSNPN and CDR2 SVGIG come from the germline V gene (reference sequence). This CDR3 has 18 amino acids. CDR3 nucleotide sequence: TGTGCCTGGAGCATCGGGACTAGCGGGAGTGGGGCCACAGATACGCAGTATTTT. As protein: CAWSIGTSGSGATDTQYF.

V gene TRBV4-1 combines with J gene TRBJ2-7; tentatively, D is TRBD1 or TRBD2 (6 bases each). The germline V gene has CDR1 MGHRA and CDR2 YSYEKL. The length of the CDR3 is 15 residues. The ends were cut back, 4 bases at V and 0 bases at J, with 13 bases in the middle. CDR3 residues: CASSPMGGASYEQYF. As DNA, the CDR3 is TGCGCCAGCAGCCCCATGGGGGGCGCCTCCTACGAGCAGTACTTC.

This clone appeared a single time. The chain couples TRBV6-2 or TRBV6-3 to TRBJ2-5; tentatively, D is TRBD2 (6 bases). Germline V gene sequence: CDR1 MNHEY, CDR2 SVGEGT. The CDR3 runs 13 residues. Trimming pared 6 bases from V and 4 bases from J, leaving 12 bases between. CDR3 nucleotides: TGTGCCAGCAGCAGACGGAGGGGAGAGACCCAGTACTTC. Its translation is CASSRRRGETQYF.

The V gene is TRBV3-1 (or the pseudogene TRBV3-2), the J gene TRBJ2-5; 7 bases are a match to TRBD1. The CDR3 sequence is 19 residues long. Looked up from germline, CDR1 is LGHDT and CDR2 is YNNKEL (reference sequence). J was trimmed by 1 base and V by 0 bases; bases with no gene match: 14. The CDR3 reads CASSQDSEVFQGVQETQYF. The CDR3 nucleotides are TGTGCCAGCAGCCAAGATTCGGAAGTTTTTCAGGGGGTCCAAGAGACCCAGTACTTC.

Judged by abundance, this clone is medium-sized. The rearrangement joins TRBV6-1 to TRBJ1-5, with D possibly being TRBD1 (5 bases). V was pared by 0 bases and J by 6 bases, with 12 bases between. Germline lookup yields CDR1 MNHNS and CDR2 SASEGT. The CDR3 spans 15 residues. The CDR3: CASSEAAGEVQPQHF. CDR3 DNA: TGTGCCAGCAGTGAAGCAGCGGGGGAAGTTCAGCCCCAGCATTTT.